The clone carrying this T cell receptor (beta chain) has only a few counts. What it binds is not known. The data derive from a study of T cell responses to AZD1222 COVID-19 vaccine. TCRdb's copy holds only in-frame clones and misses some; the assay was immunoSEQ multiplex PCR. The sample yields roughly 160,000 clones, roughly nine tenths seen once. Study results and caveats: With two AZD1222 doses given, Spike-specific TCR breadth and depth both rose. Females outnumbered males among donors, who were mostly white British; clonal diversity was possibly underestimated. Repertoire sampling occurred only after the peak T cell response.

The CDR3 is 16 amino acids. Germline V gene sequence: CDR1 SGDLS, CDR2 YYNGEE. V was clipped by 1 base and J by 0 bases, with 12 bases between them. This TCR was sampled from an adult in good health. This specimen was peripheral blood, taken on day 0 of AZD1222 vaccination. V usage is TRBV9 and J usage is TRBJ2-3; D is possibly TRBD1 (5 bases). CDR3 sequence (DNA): TGTGCCAGCAGCGTACTCGGAACAGGTAGCACAGATACGCAGTATTTT. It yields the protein CASSVLGTGSTDTQYF.